Reported below is one TCR beta chain. Its target is unknown. Naive CD8 cells lacked CD45RO, underwent positive selection for CCR7 and left out terminally differentiated effector memory CD45RA+ cells. Adult donors, all healthy and HIV-negative, had no recent acute infections or vaccinations. This entry comes from a study of shared clonotypes between healthy human individuals. The overall study: For every donor, three CD4 naive, three CD4 memory, two CD8 naive and one CD8 memory plates were used.

This table comes from immunoSEQ multiplex PCR, and its TCRdb copy is limited to in-frame clones, with some not included. Of more than 2 million clones in the sample, approximately 95% were seen once. Study-wide findings and caveats: Despite large depth, sorted-subset datasets appeared incompletely sequenced.

The source is a young man in good health. What was sequenced was naive CD8+ T cells sorted from blood.

CDR3 in DNA: TGTGCCAGCAGTTACTCGCCTCATATCTACAATGAGCAGTTCTTC. Translation: CASSYSPHIYNEQFF. The gene calls are TRBV6-8 and TRBJ2-1, with D uncertain. The V gene lost 0 bases and the J gene lost 3 bases, with 9 bases spanning the gap. The CDR3 sequence is 15 residues long. From germline, CDR1 is MNHGY and CDR2 SAAAGT.